These T cell receptor beta chains were read from a single sample in a study of early T cells in non-severe SARS-CoV-2 infection. TCRdb reprocessed the 5' RACE reads with MiXCR, giving one entry per CDR3 protein. There are about 83,000 distinct CDR3 sequences in the sample; roughly an eighth occur only once, and 5% to 8% lies in the top ten. Sequencing was performed on whole blood. The source is an adult who was a healthcare worker with PCR-confirmed SARS-CoV-2 infection or an uninfected control (not recorded which). Both conserved end residues are part of each CDR3. Fields, in order: D gene, V gene, clone size, J gene, CDR3 DNA, CDR3 protein. The D gene is left open where the match is weak. Size values are once, few and many counts, or a class for expanded clones, and some rows have none.

D gene: .
V gene: TRBV12-3/TRBV12-4
clone size: many
J gene: TRBJ1-4
CDR3 DNA: TGTGCCAGCAGTTTTAGGGAAAAACTGTTTTTT
CDR3 protein: CASSFREKLFF

D gene: TRBD2
V gene: TRBV5-5
clone size: few
J gene: TRBJ2-7
CDR3 DNA: TGTGCCAGCAGCTCGGTTAGCGGGAGTAGCGAGCAGTACTTC
CDR3 protein: CASSSVSGSSEQYF

D gene: .
V gene: TRBV14
clone size: .
J gene: TRBJ2-7
CDR3 DNA: TGTGCCAGCAGCCAAGGGCGGAGCCCCTACGAGCAGTACTTC
CDR3 protein: CASSQGRSPYEQYF

D gene: .
V gene: TRBV29-1
clone size: .
J gene: TRBJ2-2
CDR3 DNA: TGCAGCGTTGCTAGGGGGTTTCCCCCAACCGGGGAGCTGTTTTTT
CDR3 protein: CSVARGFPPTGELFF

D gene: .
V gene: TRBV7-9
clone size: .
J gene: TRBJ1-2
CDR3 DNA: TGTGCCAGCAGCCGGGACGGCTATGGCTACACCTTC
CDR3 protein: CASSRDGYGYTF

D gene: .
V gene: TRBV29-1
clone size: .
J gene: TRBJ1-2
CDR3 DNA: TGCAGCGTTGAGTCCGGGACCAACTATGGCTACACCTTC
CDR3 protein: CSVESGTNYGYTF

D gene: .
V gene: TRBV9
clone size: .
J gene: TRBJ2-2
CDR3 DNA: TGTGCCAGCAGCGTAGTGGACAGATCCACCGGGGAGCTGTTTTTT
CDR3 protein: CASSVVDRSTGELFF

D gene: .
V gene: TRBV29-1
clone size: .
J gene: TRBJ2-1
CDR3 DNA: TGCAGCTCCGGTCGGGGCTTACATGAGCAGTTCTTC
CDR3 protein: CSSGRGLHEQFF

D gene: TRBD1
V gene: TRBV20-1
clone size: .
J gene: TRBJ2-7
CDR3 DNA: TGCAGTGCTAGAGGGCAGGGGGCGAGGGAGCAGTACTTC
CDR3 protein: CSARGQGAREQYF

D gene: .
V gene: TRBV12-3/TRBV12-4
clone size: .
J gene: TRBJ1-2
CDR3 DNA: TGTGCCAACATGGGCTTCTATGGCTACACCTTC
CDR3 protein: CANMGFYGYTF

D gene: .
V gene: TRBV11-3
clone size: .
J gene: TRBJ2-1
CDR3 DNA: TGTGCCAGCAGCTCCGGGACGGATTACAATGAGCAGTTCTTC
CDR3 protein: CASSSGTDYNEQFF

D gene: .
V gene: TRBV20-1
clone size: many
J gene: TRBJ1-5
CDR3 DNA: TGCAGTGCTGGAGGACGGGACCCTCCCTATAGCAATCAGCCCCAGCATTTT
CDR3 protein: CSAGGRDPPYSNQPQHF

D gene: .
V gene: TRBV20-1
clone size: many
J gene: TRBJ1-2
CDR3 DNA: TGCAGTGCTAGAAATGGATTAGACAGCTATGGCTACACCTTC
CDR3 protein: CSARNGLDSYGYTF

D gene: .
V gene: TRBV7-3
clone size: .
J gene: TRBJ2-6
CDR3 DNA: TGTGCCAGCAGCTTTCCATTCGGGGCGCCTAGCTCTGGGGCCAACGTCCTGACTTTC
CDR3 protein: CASSFPFGAPSSGANVLTF

D gene: .
V gene: TRBV5-1
clone size: .
J gene: TRBJ1-1
CDR3 DNA: TGCGCCAGCAGCTTGGGCGCGGTTAACACTGAAGCTTTCTTT
CDR3 protein: CASSLGAVNTEAFF

D gene: TRBD2
V gene: TRBV20-1
clone size: .
J gene: TRBJ2-1
CDR3 DNA: TGCAGTGCATGGGGGCTAGCGGGAGGGCCTGAGCAGTTCTTC
CDR3 protein: CSAWGLAGGPEQFF

D gene: TRBD2
V gene: TRBV7-9
clone size: few
J gene: TRBJ2-1
CDR3 DNA: TGTGCCAGCAGCGAGGGACTAGCGGGAGTAAGGGGCAATGAGCAGTTCTTC
CDR3 protein: CASSEGLAGVRGNEQFF

D gene: .
V gene: TRBV7-2
clone size: .
J gene: TRBJ1-5
CDR3 DNA: TGTGCCAGCAGCTTAGAAGGGGGGAGTGATCAGCCCCAGCATTTT
CDR3 protein: CASSLEGGSDQPQHF

D gene: TRBD1
V gene: TRBV19
clone size: .
J gene: TRBJ2-3
CDR3 DNA: TGTGCCAGTATCCGGGACAGGTCGGATACGCAGTATTTT
CDR3 protein: CASIRDRSDTQYF

D gene: .
V gene: TRBV18
clone size: many
J gene: TRBJ1-3
CDR3 DNA: TGTGCCAGCTCACAGGGGCCGGACTTCTCTGGAAACACCATATATTTT
CDR3 protein: CASSQGPDFSGNTIYF

D gene: .
V gene: TRBV18
clone size: .
J gene: TRBJ2-1
CDR3 DNA: TGTGCCAGCTCACCACGCGGCGGACCCGACTCCTACAATGAGCAGTTCTTC
CDR3 protein: CASSPRGGPDSYNEQFF

D gene: .
V gene: TRBV5-4
clone size: .
J gene: TRBJ2-7
CDR3 DNA: TGTGCCAGCAGCTTGGGACTAGGAACCTACGAGCAGTACTTC
CDR3 protein: CASSLGLGTYEQYF

D gene: TRBD1
V gene: TRBV6-5
clone size: many
J gene: TRBJ1-1
CDR3 DNA: TGTGCCAGCAGTTCTCGGGACAGTCGCGCTTTCTTT
CDR3 protein: CASSSRDSRAFF

D gene: TRBD1
V gene: TRBV7-6
clone size: few
J gene: TRBJ2-6
CDR3 DNA: TGTGCCAGCAGCCCCCGGACAGGGCGCTCTGGGGCCAACGTCCTGACTTTC
CDR3 protein: CASSPRTGRSGANVLTF

D gene: .
V gene: TRBV18
clone size: few
J gene: TRBJ2-3
CDR3 DNA: TGTGCCAGCTCACCATTAAACGCCCCAAGCGAACGTACGCAGTATTTT
CDR3 protein: CASSPLNAPSERTQYF

D gene: TRBD2
V gene: TRBV18
clone size: few
J gene: TRBJ2-5
CDR3 DNA: TGTGCCAGCTCACCACTAGCGGGGAACCAAGAGACCCAGTACTTC
CDR3 protein: CASSPLAGNQETQYF

D gene: .
V gene: TRBV27
clone size: .
J gene: TRBJ2-1
CDR3 DNA: TGTGCCAGCAGTTCTAGACACCCTTTTTACAATGAGCAGTTCTTC
CDR3 protein: CASSSRHPFYNEQFF

D gene: .
V gene: TRBV11-2
clone size: few
J gene: TRBJ2-5
CDR3 DNA: TGTGCCAGCAGCTTGTTCCGGGGGCACGAGACCCAGTACTTC
CDR3 protein: CASSLFRGHETQYF

D gene: TRBD2
V gene: TRBV11-2
clone size: .
J gene: TRBJ2-3
CDR3 DNA: TGTGCCAGCAACTTAGCGGGTAGCACAGATACGCAGTATTTT
CDR3 protein: CASNLAGSTDTQYF

D gene: .
V gene: TRBV30
clone size: many
J gene: TRBJ1-5
CDR3 DNA: TGTGCCTGGCAGGGTGGCAATCAGCCCCAGCATTTT
CDR3 protein: CAWQGGNQPQHF

D gene: .
V gene: TRBV20-1
clone size: many
J gene: TRBJ2-3
CDR3 DNA: TGCAGTGCTAGCCGGGGCGGGTGGGGGGATACGCAGTATTTT
CDR3 protein: CSASRGGWGDTQYF

D gene: TRBD1
V gene: TRBV5-1
clone size: many
J gene: TRBJ2-7
CDR3 DNA: TGCGCCAGCAGCTACGAACAGGGGATAAGGGACGAGCAGTACTTC
CDR3 protein: CASSYEQGIRDEQYF

D gene: TRBD2
V gene: TRBV5-1
clone size: .
J gene: TRBJ2-3
CDR3 DNA: TGCGCCAGCAGCTTGGGGGTAGCGGGAGTATCTGATACGCAGTATTTT
CDR3 protein: CASSLGVAGVSDTQYF

D gene: TRBD1
V gene: TRBV9
clone size: many
J gene: TRBJ1-5
CDR3 DNA: TGTGCCAGCAGCGAAACAGGGGGCTACGGCAATCAGCCCCAGCATTTT
CDR3 protein: CASSETGGYGNQPQHF

D gene: .
V gene: TRBV2
clone size: many
J gene: TRBJ2-5
CDR3 DNA: TGTGCCAGCAGTGCGGGTCAAGAGACCCAGTACTTC
CDR3 protein: CASSAGQETQYF

D gene: TRBD1
V gene: TRBV20-1
clone size: few
J gene: TRBJ2-5
CDR3 DNA: TGCAGTGCTAGAGTGATTGGGACAGGGGATCAAGAGACCCAGTACTTC
CDR3 protein: CSARVIGTGDQETQYF

D gene: TRBD1
V gene: TRBV5-1
clone size: .
J gene: TRBJ2-5
CDR3 DNA: TGCGCCAGCTGGGACAGGGGAGTGGAGACCCAGTACTTC
CDR3 protein: CASWDRGVETQYF

D gene: .
V gene: TRBV12-5
clone size: .
J gene: TRBJ1-1
CDR3 DNA: TGTGCTAGTGGTTTGCCCCAGGACAGACCAATGAACACTGAAGCTTTCTTT
CDR3 protein: CASGLPQDRPMNTEAFF

D gene: .
V gene: TRBV29-1
clone size: many
J gene: TRBJ2-7
CDR3 DNA: TGCAGCGTGGGCTCAGGGCACTACGAGCAGTACTTC
CDR3 protein: CSVGSGHYEQYF

D gene: .
V gene: TRBV7-6
clone size: .
J gene: TRBJ2-2
CDR3 DNA: TGTGCCAGCAGCCTTAGGGCAGTCCTTCTTCCCGGGGAGCTGTTTTTT
CDR3 protein: CASSLRAVLLPGELFF

D gene: .
V gene: TRBV7-8
clone size: .
J gene: TRBJ2-2
CDR3 DNA: TGTGCCAGCCTCCGGGCGGCGGTGAACACCGGGGAGCTGTTTTTT
CDR3 protein: CASLRAAVNTGELFF

D gene: .
V gene: TRBV3-2
clone size: many
J gene: TRBJ2-3
CDR3 DNA: TGTGCCAGCAGCTCCAAAACTAGCGGCACAGATACGCAGTATTTT
CDR3 protein: CASSSKTSGTDTQYF

D gene: .
V gene: TRBV25-1
clone size: once
J gene: TRBJ2-1
CDR3 DNA: TGTGCCAGCAGTGAATTAAGAGGAGGGGCAGAGCAGTTCTTC
CDR3 protein: CASSELRGGAEQFF

D gene: .
V gene: TRBV29-1
clone size: few
J gene: TRBJ1-1
CDR3 DNA: TGCAGCGTTGAAAGGGACGAATATCACACTGAAGCTTTCTTT
CDR3 protein: CSVERDEYHTEAFF

D gene: .
V gene: TRBV7-9
clone size: few
J gene: TRBJ1-2
CDR3 DNA: TGTGCCAGCAGCTCGAGGGCAACGGATGGCTACACCTTC
CDR3 protein: CASSSRATDGYTF